What follows are 14 T cell receptor beta chains derived from one specimen sequenced in a study of blood T cell repertoires in COVID-19. The protocol was immunoSEQ multiplex PCR, while the TCRdb copy is restricted to in-frame clones and leaves out a portion. The table has about 130,000 clones, 86% seen once. The sample taken for sequencing was peripheral blood. The receptors shown here come from a human donor in a cohort sampled during active COVID-19.

J is TRBJ1-2 and V is TRBV2; D remains ambiguous. Germline CDR1 is SNHLY and CDR2 is FYNNEI. This CDR3 is built from 14 residues. Trimming shortened V by 3 bases and J by 4 bases, and 12 bases separated the two germline ends. CDR3 nucleotide sequence: TGTGCCAGCAGTGACCCCGAGGAGGTCTATGGCTACACCTTC. This gives the protein CASSDPEEVYGYTF.

This clone came up a few times. The V and J genes are TRBV19 and TRBJ2-1; TRBD2 might be the D (5 bases). V lost 3 bases and J lost 9, with 9 bases in between. The CDR3 runs 12 residues. Germline V gives CDR1 LNHDA, CDR2 SQIVND (reference sequence). As DNA, the CDR3 is TGTGCCAGTAGTATCCGAGGGCCTGAGCAGTTCTTC. Its translation is CASSIRGPEQFF.

The V and J genes are TRBV3-1 (or the pseudogene TRBV3-2) and TRBJ2-1; TRBD2 is a possible D gene (6 bases). The CDR3 covers 14 residues. Germline loops: CDR1 LGHDT, CDR2 YNNKEL (reference sequence). Trimming stripped 4 bases from V and 5 bases from J, with 12 bases between. The CDR3 reads CASSPVAANNEQFF. Here the CDR3 DNA reads TGTGCCAGCAGCCCAGTAGCGGCCAACAATGAGCAGTTCTTC.

This clone has just one count. V is TRBV2 and J is TRBJ1-2; D uncertain. Trimming took off 2 bases at V and 8 bases at J, with 12 bases between the two ends. From germline, CDR1 is SNHLY and CDR2 FYNNEI. The CDR3 is made up of 13 amino acids. CDR3 nucleotide sequence: TGTGCCAGCAGTGAAACAGCTTATGGCGGCTACACCTTC. Translated: CASSETAYGGYTF.

This chain links TRBV28 with TRBJ2-3, with TRBD2 matching over 11 bases. Germline lookup yields CDR1 MDHEN and CDR2 SYDVKM. This CDR3 has 16 residues. V lost 5 bases, J lost 3 bases, and 7 bases stayed unmatched. CDR3 coding DNA: TGTGCCAGCAGTCCCATAGCGGGAGGGGGGACAGATACGCAGTATTTT. Its translation: CASSPIAGGGTDTQYF.

The chain couples TRBV19 to TRBJ2-1, with a tentative D call TRBD1 (5 bases). V was pared by 5 bases and J by 9 bases, with 11 bases between. The germline V gene has CDR1 LNHDA and CDR2 SQIVND (reference sequence). The length of the CDR3 is 12 residues. The CDR3 is CASSPWGSEQFF. The DNA for the CDR3 is TGTGCCAGTAGTCCCTGGGGCAGTGAGCAGTTCTTC.

V gene TRBV19 combines with J gene TRBJ2-7; 8 bases agree with TRBD2. CDR1 is LNHDA, CDR2 SQIVND, per germline (reference sequence). Unmatched junction bases numbered 2, after V lost 3 bases and J lost 1 base. The length of the CDR3 is 14 residues. CDR3 loop: CASSISGKSYEQYF. CDR3 sequence (DNA): TGTGCCAGTAGTATTAGCGGGAAGTCCTACGAGCAGTACTTC.

The V call is TRBV28, the J call TRBJ1-5; D is uncertain. This CDR3 comprises 14 residues. Germline assignment: CDR1 MDHEN and CDR2 SYDVKM. Between the trimmed V and J ends, which lost 7 bases and 2 bases, there was a span of 12 bases. The CDR3 here is CASTAIEGNQPQHF. The CDR3 DNA reads TGTGCCAGCACCGCGATTGAGGGCAATCAGCCCCAGCATTTT.

CDR3 sequence: CASSYRDKLYEQYF. The CDR3 nucleotides read TGTGCCAGCAGTTACCGGGACAAACTGTACGAGCAGTACTTC. The chain recombines TRBV6-2 or TRBV6-3 with TRBJ2-7; TRBD1 might be the D (6 bases). The length of the CDR3 is 14 residues. Germline CDR1 reads MNHEY; CDR2 reads SVGEGT. The ends were cut back, 2 bases at V and 4 bases at J, with 12 bases in the middle.

The V and J genes are TRBV18 and TRBJ2-1; 9 positions agree with TRBD2. Germline trimming cut 1 base from V and 2 bases from J; bases unmatched to any gene: 9. The CDR3 extends over 18 amino acids. CDR1 is KGHSH, CDR2 LQKENI, per germline. Written as DNA, the CDR3 is TGTGCCAGCTCACCACGACCCTTCTTAGCGGGAGCCTACAATGAGCAGTTCTTC. Protein sequence: CASSPRPFLAGAYNEQFF.

This chain joins TRBV9 and TRBJ2-2; TRBD2 is a possible D gene (5 bases). Germline CDR1 is SGDLS and CDR2 is YYNGEE. V shed 0 bases and J shed 5 bases, with 11 bases lying between them. The CDR3 runs to 15 residues. In nucleotides, the CDR3 is TGTGCCAGCAGCGTAGCTCAAAGCGGTACCGGGGAGCTGTTTTTT. Its translation is CASSVAQSGTGELFF.

The V gene is TRBV27, the J gene TRBJ2-1, with D possibly matching TRBD2 (5 bases). V was cut by 7 bases and J by 8 bases, with 30 bases left in between. CDR1 MNHEY and CDR2 SMNVEV come from the germline V gene (reference sequence). CDR3 length: 18 amino acids. The CDR3, as DNA: TGTGCCAGCATTAAGACGTCTCCCAGGCTGGAGGTCATCGATGAGCAGTTCTTC. Translated: CASIKTSPRLEVIDEQFF.

The chain links TRBV5-1 to TRBJ1-3; D unresolved. CDR3 length: 14 residues. The germline V gene encodes CDR1 SGHRS and CDR2 YFSETQ. V gave up 3 bases and J gave up 0 bases, with 7 bases separating them. In nucleotides, the CDR3 is TGCGCCAGCAGCTCGCTACTCTCTGGAAACACCATATATTTT. This encodes CASSSLLSGNTIYF.

This chain connects TRBV5-4 to TRBJ1-2; weak D call: TRBD1 (6 bases). Germline V gives CDR1 SGHNT, CDR2 YYREEE (reference sequence). Trimming stripped 4 bases from V and 4 bases from J, with 14 bases between. CDR3 length: 14 residues. This chain's CDR3 is CASSDRLGAYGYTF. CDR3 bases: TGTGCCAGCAGCGATAGACTGGGGGCCTATGGCTACACCTTC.